These 14 T cell receptor beta chains were all obtained from the same sample, sequenced in a study of tumor-infiltrating lymphocytes in primary liver carcinoma. Co-extracting RNA and DNA was done with roughly 17-32 mg of unsorted bulk tissue as input. TCR beta cDNA came from roughly 550 ng total RNA, primed with a constant-region primer. What produced the TCR beta libraries was three nested multiplex PCR rounds using slightly modified ARM-PCR. Researchers ran the first two PCR rounds for roughly 10 cycles each with TRBV1-TRBV30 forward primers and a C-beta reverse primer. TCRdb re-analysed the multiplex PCR reads in MiXCR, keeping a single row per CDR3 protein. The repertoire holds tens of thousands of distinct CDR3 sequences, with 75% as singletons. Material for sequencing was tumor-adjacent normal liver tissue. Receptors originate from a woman aged 30 to 39 with primary liver carcinoma and hepatitis B virus infection.

To note about this clonotype: The junction does not match germline at one end; this may be a read error. The V and J genes are TRBV4-3 and TRBJ2-3; D is ambiguous. The CDR3 runs 18 residues. Germline values: CDR1 LGHNA, CDR2 YSLEER. The CDR3 sequence is CTCSQSVWLGHPDDTQYF. CDR3 nucleotides: TGCACCTGCAGCCAGTCGGTCTGGCTGGGTCATCCCGATGATACCCAGTATTTT.

The genes are TRBV11-1 and TRBJ2-7, with 8 bases lining up with TRBD1. The V gene's germline CDR1 is SGHAT and CDR2 FQDESV (reference sequence). This CDR3 has 13 amino acids. The CDR3 protein is CTNRGKRSYEQYF. The CDR3 region has the DNA TGTACCAACAGGGGGAAGCGATCCTACGAGCAGTACTTC. The variable domain in full, with the rest retrieved from reference TRBV11-1 and TRBJ2-7, is EAEVAQSPRYKITEKSQAVAFWCDPISGHATLYWYRQILGQGPELLVQFQDESVVDDSQLPKDRFSAERLKGVDSTLKIQPAELGDSAMYLCTNRGKRSYEQYFGPGTRLTVT.

This clonotype was counted many times. This chain links TRBV4-2 with TRBJ2-7; 8 bases fit TRBD1. The CDR3 loop spans 17 amino acids. With V trimmed by 2 bases and J by 3 bases, 12 bases remained unmatched. Germline CDR1 LGHNA, CDR2 YNFKEQ. CDR3 DNA sequence: TGTGCCAGCAGCCAACTGGGTCCGGGACAGGATATCTACGAGCAGTACTTC. Its protein is CASSQLGPGQDIYEQYF.

This chain connects TRBV11-2 to TRBJ2-5, with D maybe TRBD1 (5 bases). The germline gives CDR1 SGHAT, CDR2 FQNNGV. The CDR3 extends over 15 amino acids. Trimming pared 8 bases from V and 5 bases from J, leaving 21 bases between. The chain's CDR3 is CASPFLTTAAETQYF. CDR3 in DNA: TGTGCCAGCCCCTTTTTGACGACAGCCGCGGAGACCCAGTACTTC.

For this clonotype: The CDR3 end shows no conserved phenylalanine or tryptophan, and so a read error is likely. It is unclear where the CDR3 begins or ends on the DNA, so no DNA is shown, and the CDR3 is as TCRdb lists it. This chain uses TRBV29-1 with TRBJ2-2. Counting both end residues, the CDR3 totals 13 amino acids. The V gene's germline CDR1 is SQVTM and CDR2 ANQGSEA. CDR3 loop: CSVGRRDIGELLL.

Of note for this clonotype: The junction departs from germline at one end; a sequencing error may be responsible. The gene calls are TRBV11-2 and TRBJ2-3, with 8 bases identical to TRBD2. Germline V gene data show CDR1 as SGHAT and CDR2 as FQNNGV. The length of the CDR3 is 17 residues. CDR3 residues: CANSHRGSGSLMDTQYF. In nucleotides, the CDR3 is TGTGCCAACAGCCATCGAGGGAGCGGGAGCCTCATGGATACGCAGTATTTT.

The V call is TRBV5-5, the J call TRBJ1-5, with 7 bases lining up with TRBD1. Germline V gene lookup returns CDR1 SGHKS and CDR2 YYEKEE (reference sequence). The length of the CDR3 is 15 residues. CDR3: CDNSLSRGGNQPQHF. In DNA form, the CDR3 reads TGTGACAACAGCTTGTCCAGGGGGGGGAATCAGCCCCAGCATTTT.

This clonotype was detected many times. V is TRBV12-3 or TRBV12-4 and J is TRBJ2-7; 9 positions agree with TRBD1. This CDR3 contains 17 residues. J gave up 5 bases and V 5 bases, and 16 bases lay outside the gene matches. This chain's CDR3 is CASSLEVGTGSSHEQYF. For the CDR3, the DNA is TGTGCCAGCAGTCTAGAGGTTGGGACAGGGTCGTCCCACGAGCAGTACTTC.

About this clonotype itself: The missing conserved phenylalanine or tryptophan at the end of this CDR3 makes a read error likely. The chain carries TRBV29-1 and TRBJ2-5, with D possibly called TRBD1 or TRBD2 (5 bases each). The CDR3 loop spans 15 amino acids. Germline V gene sequence: CDR1 SQVTM, CDR2 ANQGSEA. The CDR3 coding sequence is TGCATCGTTGAAACCGGAAGGGGAGTGAGGGGGACCCAGTACTCC. This encodes CIVETGRGVRGTQYS.

As for this clonotype: The junction departs from the called germline gene at one end, perhaps through a read error. The rearrangement uses TRBV12-3 or TRBV12-4 and TRBJ1-5; D not certain. The CDR3 consists of 14 residues. For the CDR3, the DNA is TGTGCTAGCAGTTTGGGTCACGGGAATCAGCCCCAGCATTTT. It is translated as CASSLGHGNQPQHF.

On this clonotype itself: No DNA is shown, since the ends of the CDR3 on it are uncertain; the CDR3 is the one TCRdb lists. This chain uses TRBV11-3 with TRBJ2-3; TRBD2, the table's D call, lacks a check against the DNA. The CDR3 spans 19 amino acids, including both terminal residues. CDR1 and CDR2 from the germline V gene are SGHNT and YENEEA. The chain's CDR3 is CASSLGFGAGAGGTDRPYF.

The V and J genes are TRBV9 and TRBJ1-6; D might be TRBD1 (5 bases). Per the germline V gene, CDR1 is SGDLS and CDR2 is YYNGEE. V was cut by 0 bases and J by 8 bases, with 9 bases left in between. The CDR3 extends over 14 amino acids. The CDR3 reads CASSVGDRYSPLHF. CDR3 bases: TGTGCCAGCAGCGTAGGGGACCGATATTCACCCCTCCACTTT.

As to this clonotype: One end of the junction varies from germline; a read error may be responsible. CDR3: CVSSSAQGAQGQYF. The CDR3 DNA reads TGTGTCAGCAGTTCGGCACAGGGGGCACAGGGGCAGTACTTC. The genes are TRBV28 and TRBJ2-1; 9 bases line up with TRBD1. The J call is in doubt because the DNA end fits TRBJ2-7 better. This CDR3 spans 14 amino acids. Germline-derived CDR1 and CDR2 are MDHEN and SYDVKM.

In the case of this clonotype: A junction end diverges from the germline sequence, so it may reflect a read error. The chain uses TRBV11-3 and TRBJ2-2; possible D gene TRBD2, 5 bases. Germline CDR1 and CDR2: SGHNT and YENEEA. This CDR3 comprises 16 residues. This chain's CDR3 is CASCLVASLNIGELFF. The CDR3 nucleotides are TGTGCCAGCTGCTTAGTAGCGAGCCTTAACATCGGGGAGCTGTTTTTT.